This TCR beta chain was identified during a study of post-analysis software for immune sequencing data (dated by TCRdb to about 2015). About the investigation overall: The recorded disease courses included relapsing-remitting, secondary progressive and progressive-relapsing multiple sclerosis, and some patients had no subtype annotation. A subset of samples was prepared in parallel using single-end sample barcoding, then pooled and co-amplified after Illumina adapter ligation. The multiple sclerosis patient repertoires were compared with some twelve previously published healthy control repertoires from donors aged about 6 to 25 years.

Details on this clonotype: This clone's antigen is unknown. It has no much larger one-base neighbor in the sample; base qualities were not kept.

Summary of the overall study and its limitations: The multiple sclerosis patient group was slightly younger than the control group. A handful of TRBV segments, including TRBV5-6, TRBV5-1 and TRBV20-1, were significantly more frequent in patients than controls. Multiple sclerosis patients had significantly lower normalized Chao1 diversity than controls, a result that suggests substantial peripheral T-cell clonal expansion. When samples were clustered directly using the F measure, samples prepared in the same batch co-clustered strongly, which prompted a batch-effect correction.

Library preparation used PCR. These reads were obtained on an Illumina HiSeq 2500. To reduce PCR and sequencing biases, unique molecular identifiers were incorporated into the TCR beta cDNA libraries. About 500,000 cDNA molecules were obtained for every 1 to 10 million input T cells, so each molecule roughly corresponded to one T cell. The patient libraries were prepared and sequenced with the same protocol used for the earlier healthy control dataset. Samples belonging to the same batch were prepared together, multiplexed and sequenced on a shared HiSeq lane. In the source study's methods: MIGEC handled the raw barcoded reads, throwing out single-read molecular identifier groups before consensus assembly and CDR3 extraction. Clonotype tables were post-analysed with VDJtools, normalizing diversity by down-sampling all datasets to the smallest sample size. Repertoire overlap clustering matched CDR3 amino acid but not nucleotide sequences to correct batch-related cross-sample contamination. In TCRdb, the public reads were trimmed at Q25 with fastp and aligned with MiXCR, with productive beta chains retained. Every CDR3 protein is listed once, alongside the most common genes and DNA of its rows. TCRdb's processing, not the authors' own work, is the source of the V and J calls. The sample table records fewer than 850,000 distinct CDR3 sequences; around 27% of these occur just once. The ten most abundant clones make up around 0.56% of the sample.

TCR beta repertoires were profiled from peripheral blood of approximately 13 young patients with multiple sclerosis to demonstrate the VDJtools post-analysis software. Multiple sclerosis patients were children and adolescents aged roughly 6 to 17 years. CDR1 and CDR2 are read off the germline V gene (reference sequence) as SGHKS and YYEKEE. The CDR3 runs 16 amino acids, cysteine and phenylalanine included. The entry retains the CDR3 DNA only, 48 bases that are in frame from base 1. V is pared back by 10 bases and J by 9 bases, with 29 bases lying between the germline termini. Rearrangement joined TRBV5-5 to TRBJ2-1; a tentative D call is TRBD2 (6 bases match). The TCR originated in a girl between 5 and 17 years old with multiple sclerosis. Sequenced material: blood. The nucleotide sequence reads as follows: TGTGCCGGCGCGCAGTACCACGGACTTGCCGGGGGTGAGCAGTTCTTC. Its protein reads: CAGAQYHGLAGGEQFF.